This TCR beta chain is drawn from a study of blood T cell repertoires in COVID-19 (dated by TCRdb to 2020 to 2022). Notes on the research overall: Samples covering the acute and convalescent phases of COVID-19 were provided by collaborators in the United States, Italy and Spain. The prospective study material was composed of cDNA or gDNA derived from T cells, B-cell-depleted T cells, or PBMCs. Subjects who had been exposed to COVID-19, were actively infected with it, or had recovered from it provided the deeply sampled blood TCRbeta repertoires that made up the dataset. The repertoires were released in a freely available public database meant as a resource for research on the immune response to SARS-CoV-2. Samples came from the ongoing ImmuneRACE study (first 160 participants) plus 1,254 subjects from 6 global collaborators. The sample metadata nearly always contained a de-identified subject ID, COVID-19 status, age in years and sex. HLA class I and class II types, where available, came from metadata supplied by the sample provider rather than from assay-based typing.

Collaborating institutions collected whole blood in K2EDTA tubes following their own protocols. For TCRbeta analysis, collaborators shipped samples in one of three forms: frozen whole blood, isolated PBMCs, or DNA extracted from either of those sample types. General findings and caveats noted by the study authors: How much clinical and demographic metadata was included differed by source and by participant, and the metadata was provided uncurated.

TCRbeta CDR3 regions were amplified from genomic DNA using the immunoSEQ Assay, a bias-controlled multiplex PCR. Per the authors' processing: Within the assay, amplification of reference gene primers was used to estimate how many nucleated cells each sample contained. To quantify the absolute abundance of each unique TCRbeta CDR3 rearrangement, sequence reads were collapsed and filtered. For each sample, productive Simpson clonality was calculated as the square root of Simpson's diversity index over productive rearrangements. As stored in TCRdb, this immuneACCESS dataset retains in-frame rearrangements with V and J assigned. A fraction of the clones does not appear; measured against another copy, unresolved V genes explain less than half of the discrepancy, and the remainder lacks a known reason. D and trimming were read from the DNA, whereas the V and J calls and clone size are those reported in that table. The sample has about 110,000 clones on record, 88% of them singletons. The ten largest make up approximately 3.3% of the sample.

As regards this clone: No antigen is known for it. No per-base quality is available; no much larger clone lies one base away.

CDR1 and CDR2, looked up from the germline V gene (reference sequence), are GTSNPN and SVGIG. Trimmed from V: 1 base; trimmed from J: 3 bases; junction bases lacking a gene match: 3. The CDR3, cysteine through phenylalanine, is 15 amino acids long. The entry retains the CDR3 DNA only, 45 bases that are in frame from base 1. The material sequenced was peripheral blood. In this chain, TRBV30 is recombined with TRBJ2-1; TRBD2 fits 10 bases in the junction. This clonotype was sampled from a woman in her fifties or sixties with acute or convalescent COVID-19. In nucleotide form, the sequence is TGTGCCTGGAGTGCCGGGACTAGCGACTACAATGAGCAGTTCTTC. It is translated as CAWSAGTSDYNEQFF.